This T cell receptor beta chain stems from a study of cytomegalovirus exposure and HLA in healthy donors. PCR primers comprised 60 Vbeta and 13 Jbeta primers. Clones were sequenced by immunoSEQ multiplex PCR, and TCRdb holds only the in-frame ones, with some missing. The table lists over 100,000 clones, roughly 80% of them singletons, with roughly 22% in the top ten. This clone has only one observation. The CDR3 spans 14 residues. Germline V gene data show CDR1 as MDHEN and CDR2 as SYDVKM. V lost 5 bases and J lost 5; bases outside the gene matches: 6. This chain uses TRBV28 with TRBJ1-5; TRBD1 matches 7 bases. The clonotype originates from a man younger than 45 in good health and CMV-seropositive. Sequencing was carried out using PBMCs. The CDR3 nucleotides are TGTGCCAGCAGTCAAGGGGGCGCGGATCAGCCCCAGCATTTT. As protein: CASSQGGADQPQHF.